This T cell receptor beta chain originates from a study of blood T cell repertoires in COVID-19. Whole-study context: Acute and convalescent COVID-19 specimens originated in the United States, Italy and Spain.

In the authors' workflow: Reference gene primer amplification in the assay estimated nucleated cell counts. This table comes from immunoSEQ multiplex PCR, and its TCRdb copy is limited to in-frame clones, with some not included. That table furnishes V, J and clone size, whereas the DNA furnished D and trimming. The data hold some 320,000 clones, with 88% observed a single time. This CDR3 is built from 18 residues. The V and J ends lost 0 bases and 3 bases, in that order; junction bases with no gene match: 6. Germline V lookup: CDR1 LGHDT, CDR2 YNNKEL (reference sequence). This receptor was taken from a woman in her thirties who had recovered from COVID-19. The V gene is TRBV3-1 (or the pseudogene TRBV3-2), the J gene TRBJ2-1, with 12 bases identical to TRBD1. Source material: peripheral blood. DNA for the CDR3: TGTGCCAGCAGCCAAGAAGGGGGACAGGGGGCCATCTACAATGAGCAGTTCTTC. Translated, it gives CASSQEGGQGAIYNEQFF.